The clone carrying this TCR beta chain was recorded many times. Its target is not known. This record comes from a study of blood T cells in healthy people across ages. Broader study findings: Unknown CMV status may confound age-related changes in expanded clones.

Then a second PCR, running roughly 7 to 11 cycles, was carried out with a sample-barcoded 5' primer and a J-beta primer mix. TCRdb passed the 5' RACE reads through MiXCR, listing each CDR3 protein once. The sample has roughly 560,000 distinct CDR3 sequences; approximately 25% are singletons. V shed 1 base, J shed 5 bases, and the junction held 0 bases outside the gene matches. From germline, CDR1 is LGHNA and CDR2 YSLEER. The CDR3 runs 13 residues. In addition, the sample was reused for a study of T cells of mothers and their children. This second study says: Each mother gave over 9.5 million TCR beta CDR3 reads; each child, about 2.8 million. Thymic selection, a shaping force on TCR recombination output, acts similarly in related and unrelated pairs.

The origin of this receptor is a boy between 10 and 17 years old in good health. Sequenced sample: blood. The chain combines TRBV4-3 with TRBJ2-5, with 8 bases aligning to TRBD2. CDR3 protein: CASSQGGGETQYF. CDR3 sequence (DNA): TGCGCCAGCAGCCAAGGCGGGGGGGAGACCCAGTACTTC.